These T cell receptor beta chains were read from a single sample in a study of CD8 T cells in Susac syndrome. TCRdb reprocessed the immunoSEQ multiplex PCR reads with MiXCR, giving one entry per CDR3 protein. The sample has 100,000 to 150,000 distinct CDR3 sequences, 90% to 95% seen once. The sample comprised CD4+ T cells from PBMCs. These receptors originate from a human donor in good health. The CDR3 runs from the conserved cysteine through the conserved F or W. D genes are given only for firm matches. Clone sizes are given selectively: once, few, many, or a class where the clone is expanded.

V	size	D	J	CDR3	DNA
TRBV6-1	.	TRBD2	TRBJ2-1	CASTPGTSGAYNEQFF	TGTGCCAGCACCCCCGGGACTAGCGGGGCCTACAATGAGCAGTTCTTC
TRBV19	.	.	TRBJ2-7	CASRAVDRTLYF	TGTGCCAGTAGGGCCGTGGACCGCACCTTGTACTTC
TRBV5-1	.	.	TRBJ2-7	CASSLGTSLDEQYF	TGCGCCAGCAGCTTGGGAACTAGCCTCGACGAGCAGTACTTC
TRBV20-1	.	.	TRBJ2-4	CSARVAGMDIQYF	TGCAGTGCTAGAGTGGCGGGCATGGACATTCAGTACTTC
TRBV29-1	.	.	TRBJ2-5	CSGRGQETQYF	TGCAGCGGCAGGGGCCAAGAGACCCAGTACTTC
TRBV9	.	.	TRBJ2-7	CASSVGWLANGEQYF	TGTGCCAGCAGCGTAGGTTGGCTAGCGAATGGCGAGCAGTACTTC
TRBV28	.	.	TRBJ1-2	CASSFGSYGYTF	TGTGCCAGCAGTTTTGGGTCCTATGGCTACACCTTC
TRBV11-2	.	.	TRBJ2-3	CASSHGTDTQYF	TGTGCCAGCAGCCACGGCACAGATACGCAGTATTTT
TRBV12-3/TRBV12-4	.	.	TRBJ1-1	CASSWDEGVRTEAFF	TGTGCCAGCAGCTGGGACGAAGGAGTCAGGACTGAAGCTTTCTTT
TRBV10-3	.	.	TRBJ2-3	CAIKTRTTDTQYF	TGTGCCATCAAAACGCGGACCACAGATACGCAGTATTTT
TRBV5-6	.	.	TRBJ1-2	CASSLTASYGYTF	TGTGCCAGCAGCCTGACAGCGAGCTATGGCTACACCTTC
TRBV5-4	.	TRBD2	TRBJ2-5	CASSLGPGGQETQYF	TGTGCCAGCAGCTTGGGCCCGGGGGGGCAAGAGACCCAGTACTTC
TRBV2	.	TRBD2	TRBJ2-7	CASSESLAGFEQYF	TGTGCCAGCAGTGAAAGCCTAGCGGGATTCGAGCAGTACTTC
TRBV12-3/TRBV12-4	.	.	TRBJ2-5	CASTEGPEYQETQYF	TGTGCCAGCACCGAAGGCCCGGAGTACCAAGAGACCCAGTACTTC
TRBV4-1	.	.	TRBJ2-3	CASSHYPPDTQYF	TGCGCCAGCAGCCACTACCCCCCGGATACGCAGTATTTT
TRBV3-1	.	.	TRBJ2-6	CASSPRFSGANVLTF	TGTGCCAGCAGCCCCAGATTCTCTGGGGCCAACGTCCTGACTTTC
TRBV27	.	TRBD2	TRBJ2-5	CASSSGTTSSRTQYF	TGTGCCAGCAGTTCCGGGACTACTTCAAGTAGGACCCAGTACTTC
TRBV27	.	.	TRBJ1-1	CASSGGIGTEAFF	TGTGCCAGCAGTGGGGGGATAGGCACTGAAGCTTTCTTT
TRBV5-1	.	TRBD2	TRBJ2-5	CASSQGLAEETQYF	TGCGCCAGCAGCCAAGGACTAGCGGAAGAGACCCAGTACTTC
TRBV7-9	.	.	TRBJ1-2	CASSPYIDSSYGYTF	TGTGCCAGCAGCCCATATATAGACAGTTCCTATGGCTACACCTTC
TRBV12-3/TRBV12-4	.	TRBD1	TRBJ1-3	CASSPGQGRSGNTIYF	TGTGCCAGCAGTCCTGGACAGGGCCGCTCTGGAAACACCATATATTTT
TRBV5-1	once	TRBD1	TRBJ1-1	CASSLGDRGGYTEAFF	TGCGCCAGCAGCTTGGGGGACAGGGGAGGTTACACTGAAGCTTTCTTT
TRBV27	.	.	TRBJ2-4	CASSLSDTVAKNIQYF	TGTGCCAGCAGTCTTTCGGACACAGTAGCCAAAAACATTCAGTACTTC
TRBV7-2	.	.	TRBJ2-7	CASSLAKFREQYF	TGTGCCAGCAGCTTGGCCAAGTTCCGCGAGCAGTACTTC
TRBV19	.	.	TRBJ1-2	CASSTIKRTKKDGYTF	TGTGCCAGTAGTACGATAAAGCGGACAAAAAAGGATGGCTACACCTTC
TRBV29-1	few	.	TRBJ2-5	CSGGTGNQETQYF	TGCAGCGGCGGTACAGGGAACCAAGAGACCCAGTACTTC
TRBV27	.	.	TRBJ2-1	CASSLNEQFF	TGTGCCAGCAGTTTAAATGAGCAGTTCTTC
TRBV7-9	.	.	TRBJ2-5	CASSPQRVPGGETQYF	TGTGCCAGCAGCCCTCAAAGGGTCCCTGGGGGAGAGACCCAGTACTTC
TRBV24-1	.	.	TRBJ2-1	CATSAAGSTYNEQFF	TGTGCCACCAGCGCGGCAGGGAGTACCTACAATGAGCAGTTCTTC
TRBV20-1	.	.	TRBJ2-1	CSAGPGWNEQFF	TGCAGTGCTGGCCCGGGTTGGAATGAGCAGTTCTTC
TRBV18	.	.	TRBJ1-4	CASSPRDGNEKLFF	TGTGCCAGCTCACCCCGGGACGGGAATGAAAAACTGTTTTTT
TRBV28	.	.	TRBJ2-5	CASSPRARETQYF	TGTGCCAGCAGTCCCCGGGCCCGGGAGACCCAGTACTTC
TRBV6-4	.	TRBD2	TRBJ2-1	CASSPLGGRANEQFF	TGTGCCAGCAGTCCCCTCGGGGGGAGGGCGAATGAGCAGTTCTTC
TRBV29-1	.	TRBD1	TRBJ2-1	CSAGTGGINEQFF	TGCAGTGCGGGGACAGGGGGTATCAATGAGCAGTTCTTC
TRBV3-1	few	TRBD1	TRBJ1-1	CASSPRQGSMNTEAFF	TGTGCCAGCAGCCCCCGACAGGGCAGTATGAACACTGAAGCTTTCTTT
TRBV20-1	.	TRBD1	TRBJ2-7	CSSGQGYYEQYF	TGCAGTTCCGGACAGGGCTACTACGAGCAGTACTTC
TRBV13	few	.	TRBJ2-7	CASSLTRDSSYEQYF	TGTGCCAGCAGCTTAACTCGAGACAGCTCCTACGAGCAGTACTTC
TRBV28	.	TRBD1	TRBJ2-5	CASSWDRGLTQYF	TGTGCCAGCAGTTGGGACAGGGGGCTGACCCAGTACTTC
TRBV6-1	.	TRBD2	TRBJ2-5	CASSRSLFRGGGETQYF	TGTGCCAGCAGCCGCTCCCTATTTCGGGGGGGAGGAGAGACCCAGTACTTC
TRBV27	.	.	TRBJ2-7	CASAGWGRLSYEQYF	TGTGCCAGCGCTGGATGGGGACGACTCTCCTACGAGCAGTACTTC
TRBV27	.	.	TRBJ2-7	CASSLSWDGTFYEQYF	TGTGCCAGCAGTTTAAGTTGGGATGGCACCTTCTACGAGCAGTACTTC
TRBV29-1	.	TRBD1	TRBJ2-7	CSVSRDRGYEQYF	TGCAGCGTCTCCCGGGACAGGGGATACGAGCAGTACTTC
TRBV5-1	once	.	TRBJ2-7	CASSRGRRDEQYF	TGCGCCAGCAGCCGGGGACGGCGAGACGAGCAGTACTTC
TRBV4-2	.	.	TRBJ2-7	CASSQDVSHRAVYEQYF	TGTGCCAGCAGCCAAGACGTGTCACACAGGGCCGTTTACGAGCAGTACTTC
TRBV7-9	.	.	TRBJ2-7	CASSFEVIYEQYF	TGTGCCAGCAGCTTCGAAGTTATCTACGAGCAGTACTTC
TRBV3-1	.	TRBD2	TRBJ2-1	CASSSTSGAWDEQFF	TGTGCCAGCAGTTCCACTAGCGGGGCTTGGGATGAGCAGTTCTTC
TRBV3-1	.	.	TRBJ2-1	CASSQGRGIYNEQFF	TGTGCCAGCAGCCAAGGGAGAGGAATATACAATGAGCAGTTCTTC
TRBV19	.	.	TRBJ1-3	CASARLPGNTIYF	TGTGCCAGCGCACGCCTTCCGGGGAACACCATATATTTT